Below are 23 T cell receptor beta chains sequenced from a single sample in a study of PD-L1 blockade in urothelial cancer. Time point denoted: pretreatment peripheral blood. Using immunoSEQ multiplex PCR, the repertoire was profiled, and TCRdb retains in-frame clones only, with some absent. The sample carries 86,000 or so clones, 85% to 90% recorded once. Source: PBMCs, taken around atezolizumab (anti-PD-L1) treatment. These receptors were collected from a man in his 60s with urothelial cancer.

Only one count was recorded for this clone. The same CDR3 can be traced to other DNA sequences in this sample. The rearrangement links TRBV18 to TRBJ2-7, with 8 positions matching TRBD1. The CDR3 runs to 15 residues. Trimming cost V 2 bases and J 0 bases; bases outside gene matches: 3. CDR1 is KGHSH and CDR2 is LQKENI in the germline V gene. The CDR3 loop is CASSPVGQGSYEQYF. CDR3 in DNA: TGTGCCAGCTCACCAGTAGGACAGGGCTCCTACGAGCAGTACTTC.

The chain is built from TRBV6-4 and TRBJ2-1; 8 bases fit TRBD2. The V gene's germline CDR1 is MRHNA and CDR2 SNTAGT. This CDR3 has 17 residues. V lost 0 bases and J lost 6; bases outside the gene matches: 10. The chain's CDR3 is CASSDSTSGGGSNEQFF. Here the CDR3 DNA reads TGTGCCAGCAGTGACTCGACCAGCGGGGGCGGGAGCAATGAGCAGTTCTTC.

The rearrangement uses TRBV7-2 and TRBJ1-2, with TRBD1 identical over 10 bases. CDR3 size: 14 residues. The germline gives CDR1 SGHTA, CDR2 FQGNSA. V lost 5 bases to trimming and J lost 2 bases; unmatched junction nucleotides: 2. In DNA form, the CDR3 reads TGTGCCAGCAGCCGGGACAGGGGAAACTATGGCTACACCTTC. It translates to CASSRDRGNYGYTF. Using reference TRBV7-2 and TRBJ1-2 for the parts outside the CDR3, the full variable domain is GAGVSQSPSNKVTEKGKDVELRCDPISGHTALYWYRQSLGQGLEFLIYFQGNSAPDKSGLPSDRFSAERTGGSVSTLTIQRTQQEDSAVYLCASSRDRGNYGYTFGSGTRLTVV.

The chain uses TRBV6-1 and TRBJ1-2, with 7 positions matching TRBD1. J gave up 4 bases and V 1 base, and 6 bases lay outside the gene matches. This CDR3 region has 15 residues. The germline gives CDR1 MNHNS, CDR2 SASEGT. The CDR3 region has the DNA TGTGCCAGCAGTGAAGATTGGGACAGCGTCTATGGCTACACCTTC. The encoded protein is CASSEDWDSVYGYTF.

The chain has TRBV19 and TRBJ2-2, with TRBD1 matching over 7 bases. With V trimmed by 8 bases and J by 6 bases, 12 bases remained unmatched. There are 15 residues in the CDR3. Germline CDR1 and CDR2: LNHDA and SQIVND (reference sequence). CDR3 loop: CASQPKYRGPGELFF. CDR3 nucleotide sequence: TGTGCCAGTCAGCCTAAGTACAGGGGTCCCGGGGAGCTGTTTTTT.

The chain recombines TRBV27 with TRBJ2-3, with D possibly TRBD2 on 5 matching bases. This CDR3 contains 15 residues. Trimming removed 4 bases from V and 0 bases from J, with 11 bases in between. Germline CDR1 MNHEY, CDR2 SMNVEV (reference sequence). CDR3 region: CASSSRGSSTDTQYF. CDR3 coding DNA: TGTGCCAGCAGTTCTCGGGGATCGAGCACAGATACGCAGTATTTT.

The chain couples TRBV28 to TRBJ2-2; 10 nucleotides match TRBD2. The CDR3 covers 15 residues. The J segment lost 5 bases and the V segment lost 6 bases, leaving 6 bases of the junction unmatched. Germline CDR1 is MDHEN and CDR2 is SYDVKM. The CDR3: CASRYYSGRTGELFF. The CDR3 nucleotides read TGTGCCAGCAGATACTATAGCGGGAGGACCGGGGAGCTGTTTTTT.

The V gene is TRBV18, the J gene TRBJ2-7, with 11 nucleotides matching TRBD1. Trimming cost V 5 bases and J 4 bases; bases outside gene matches: 7. There are 15 residues in the CDR3. Germline-derived CDR1 and CDR2 are KGHSH and LQKENI. The CDR3 nucleotides read TGTGCCAGCTCATTAGGGACAGGGGGTTTGTACGAGCAGTACTTC. It codes for CASSLGTGGLYEQYF.

This clone has just one count. The chain couples TRBV7-8 to TRBJ2-7; 7 nucleotides line up with TRBD2. V shed 5 bases and J 3 bases; nucleotides not matched to a gene: 10. The CDR3 consists of 15 residues. Per germline, CDR1 SGHVS and CDR2 FQNEAQ. CDR3 amino acids: CASSLNNGGFYEQYF. DNA of the CDR3: TGTGCCAGCAGCCTCAACAACGGGGGGTTCTACGAGCAGTACTTC.

This sequence joins TRBV2 and TRBJ2-1; TRBD2 agrees at 9 bases. The CDR3 spans 14 residues. CDR1 is SNHLY and CDR2 is FYNNEI in the germline V gene. Trimming cost V 8 bases and J 9 bases; bases outside gene matches: 11. This chain's CDR3 is CASDGGLAVSEQFF. Here the CDR3 DNA reads TGTGCCAGCGATGGGGGACTAGCCGTAAGTGAGCAGTTCTTC.

The genes are TRBV5-1 and TRBJ2-2; 9 bases are a match to TRBD1. Germline values: CDR1 SGHRS, CDR2 YFSETQ. The CDR3 runs 18 residues. The V and J ends lost 5 bases and 0 bases, in that order; junction bases with no gene match: 11. The CDR3 spells CASRAGTGFGSNTGELFF. In DNA form, the CDR3 reads TGCGCCAGCAGGGCCGGGACAGGGTTTGGGTCGAACACCGGGGAGCTGTTTTTT.

CDR3 DNA: TGTGCCATCAGGAGACAGGGTGGCTACGAGCAGTACTTC. Encoded protein: CAIRRQGGYEQYF. This chain connects TRBV5-6 to TRBJ2-7; 7 bases map to TRBD1. This CDR3 comprises 13 residues. The V and J ends lost 9 bases and 3 bases, in that order; junction bases with no gene match: 9. Germline V gene data show CDR1 as SGHDT and CDR2 as YYEEEE.

The V and J genes are TRBV30 and TRBJ2-7, with TRBD2 as a possible D gene (5 bases). CDR3 length equals 12 residues. V was pared by 4 bases and J by 2 bases, with 9 bases between. Per germline, CDR1 GTSNPN and CDR2 SVGIG (reference sequence). CDR3 in DNA: TGTGCCTGGAACTCCGGGGCCTACGAGCAGTACTTC. Translation: CAWNSGAYEQYF.

CDR3 DNA: TGTGCCAGCAGTTTACCCACCGCAGGGGCCGGGGAGCTGTTTTTT. It translates to CASSLPTAGAGELFF. The rearrangement links TRBV28 to TRBJ2-2; maybe TRBD1 (6 bases). V was pared by 2 bases and J by 6 bases, with 13 bases between. The CDR3 sequence is 15 residues long. Per germline, CDR1 MDHEN and CDR2 SYDVKM.

The chain employs TRBV2 and TRBJ1-5; the D gene is possibly TRBD1 (5 bases). Germline assignment: CDR1 SNHLY and CDR2 FYNNEI. Trimming removed 5 bases at V and 5 bases at J, with 10 bases between. The CDR3 sequence is 13 residues long. CDR3 in amino acids: CASSIRGDQPQHF. In DNA, the CDR3 is TGTGCCAGCAGTATCCGGGGGGATCAGCCCCAGCATTTT.

In this sample, this clone turned up once. This CDR3 is CASSEAPLGHREKLFF. CDR3 DNA: TGTGCCAGCAGTGAAGCACCACTGGGGCATCGGGAAAAACTGTTTTTT. The chain combines TRBV6-1 with TRBJ1-4; tentatively, D is TRBD1 (5 bases). Trimming stripped 0 bases from V and 8 bases from J, with 16 bases between. The CDR3 covers 16 residues. Germline values: CDR1 MNHNS, CDR2 SASEGT.

This clone was counted ten times or more. The sample contains more than one DNA sequence encoding this CDR3. The genes are TRBV5-6 and TRBJ2-7, with 7 positions matching TRBD1. V shed 3 bases and J 3 bases; nucleotides not matched to a gene: 3. Germline CDR1 is SGHDT and CDR2 is YYEEEE. This CDR3 contains 13 residues. In DNA, the CDR3 is TGTGCCAGCAGCTCGACAGGGCGCTACGAGCAGTACTTC. It codes for CASSSTGRYEQYF.

The chain carries TRBV9 and TRBJ1-6; TRBD1 matches at 9 bases. V dropped 4 bases and J dropped 7; count of bases not matched to a gene: 6. CDR1 and CDR2 from the germline V gene are SGDLS and YYNGEE. The CDR3 extends over 15 amino acids. The CDR3 sequence: CASSPGQGKNSPLHF. CDR3 nucleotide sequence: TGTGCCAGCAGCCCTGGACAGGGGAAGAATTCACCCCTCCACTTT.

The gene calls are TRBV5-1 and TRBJ1-1, with TRBD1 as a possible D gene (6 bases). Germline CDR1 and CDR2: SGHRS and YFSETQ. The ends were cut back, 3 bases at V and 5 bases at J, with 17 bases in the middle. The CDR3 is 15 amino acids. The CDR3 loop reads CASSWGGHSGTEAFF. DNA for the CDR3: TGCGCCAGCAGCTGGGGGGGACACTCAGGAACTGAAGCTTTCTTT. Full variable domain (missing parts from reference TRBV5-1 and TRBJ1-1): KAGVTQTPRYLIKTRGQQVTLSCSPISGHRSVSWYQQTPGQGLQFLFEYFSETQRNKGNFPGRFSGRQFSNSRSEMNVSTLELGDSALYLCASSWGGHSGTEAFFGQGTRLTVV.

The chain joins TRBV7-8 to TRBJ2-5, with 7 nucleotides matching TRBD1. With 2 bases clipped from V and 5 bases from J, the junction kept 2 bases outside the gene matches. The length of the CDR3 is 13 residues. The germline CDR1 and CDR2 sequences are SGHVS and FQNEAQ. The CDR3: CASSLRTGETQYF. The CDR3 DNA follows: TGTGCCAGCAGCTTACGGACAGGCGAGACCCAGTACTTC. Looking up the rest from reference TRBV7-8 and TRBJ2-5 gives the full variable domain: GAGVSQSPRYKVAKRGQDVALRCDPISGHVSLFWYQQALGQGPEFLTYFQNEAQLDKSGLPSDRFFAERPEGSVSTLKIQRTQQEDSAVYLCASSLRTGETQYFGPGTRLLVL.

The chain employs TRBV5-1 and TRBJ2-7, with D perhaps matching TRBD1 (6 bases). Trimming removed 6 bases at V and 5 bases at J, with 21 bases between. CDR3 size: 15 residues. Germline V gene lookup returns CDR1 SGHRS and CDR2 YFSETQ. CDR3 coding DNA: TGCGCCAGCACACACCGGGACATAAGACTCGACGAGCAGTACTTC. Protein product: CASTHRDIRLDEQYF.

This clone appeared a few times. This rearrangement joins TRBV7-9 to TRBJ1-4; 7 nucleotides match TRBD1. The germline gives CDR1 SEHNR, CDR2 FQNEAQ (reference sequence). The CDR3 totals 15 residues. The J segment lost 8 bases and the V segment lost 4 bases, leaving 10 bases of the junction unmatched. The CDR3: CASSSKTGFREKLFF. In DNA, the CDR3 is TGTGCCAGCAGCTCAAAGACAGGGTTTAGGGAAAAACTGTTTTTT.

A single count supports this clone. The J gene is TRBJ1-2, the V gene TRBV28; TRBD1 is a possible D gene (6 bases). The CDR3 length is 14 residues. The germline CDR1 and CDR2 sequences are MDHEN and SYDVKM. Trimming left V 5 bases short and J 7 bases short, with 17 bases between. DNA of the CDR3: TGTGCCAGCAGTGCCGGGGTGGGGGCAATTGGCTACACCTTC. Translation gives CASSAGVGAIGYTF.